Listed here is a single TCR beta chain. Its antigen is unknown. A library of TCRbeta sequences, prepared with unique molecular identifiers, was generated. A single record per CDR3 protein comes from TCRdb applying MiXCR to the PCR reads. The repertoire consists of 300,000 or so distinct CDR3 sequences, with over 20% occurring once and the leading ten covering approximately 9.9%. The data stem from a study of T-cell reconstitution after alpha-beta-depleted transplantation in children. General study findings and limits: Some patients owed their high day-60 TCRbeta diversity to surviving recipient T cells and thymic progenitors.

The source material was PBMCs, mostly from graft donor cells, sampled 180 days after TCRalphabeta/CD19-depleted stem cell transplant. This receptor was identified in a male patient aged 5 to 17 who had a stem cell transplant for acute lymphoblastic leukemia, so the T cells may come from the graft donor.

Here the CDR3 DNA reads TGTGCCAGCAGCTTCAGAGGGACAGGGGGCGGAGAGACCCAGTACTTC. It encodes CASSFRGTGGGETQYF. The V gene is TRBV9, the J gene TRBJ2-5; 12 bases match TRBD1. Trimming at V came to 4 bases and at J to 4 bases, leaving 8 bases not matched to a gene. The germline gives CDR1 SGDLS, CDR2 YYNGEE. The CDR3 loop spans 16 amino acids.